A single T cell receptor (beta chain) is shown here with its context. Per the original methods: Amplification of reference gene primers provided the estimated nucleated cell counts. Sequencing used immunoSEQ multiplex PCR; TCRdb keeps in-frame clones, though not all of them. V and J calls and clone size are copied from that table; D and trimming were computed from the DNA. The sample shows under 200,000 clones, approximately 84% of them seen only once. The data stem from a study of blood T cell repertoires in COVID-19. Study information: Samples came from the United States, Italy and Spain, spanning acute and convalescent COVID-19. PBMCs, B-cell-depleted T cells, or T cells were the source of the cDNA or gDNA that made up the material.

The ends lost 7 bases at V and 7 bases at J; junction bases unmatched: 24. This CDR3 comprises 18 residues. From germline, CDR1 is MDHEN and CDR2 SYDVKM. V gene TRBV28 combines with J gene TRBJ2-7, with 8 positions matching TRBD1. The specimen was peripheral blood. This receptor was identified in a man aged 65 to 85 with active or convalescent COVID-19. The CDR3 DNA sequence: TGTGCCAGCACCCTCCGGGACAGGATCGAAGGATCCATGGGGGAGCAGTACTTC. It yields the protein CASTLRDRIEGSMGEQYF.